Below, one T cell receptor (beta chain) is given with its context. Its antigen is still unknown. V lost 8 bases and J 6 bases, leaving 7 bases between the germline ends. The V gene's germline CDR1 is SGHAT and CDR2 FQNNGV. The CDR3 sequence is 11 residues long. The source of the sample is a study of OX40 agonist ivuxolimab in advanced cancers. Across the study: The patients got ivuxolimab, which is an agonistic anti-OX40 (CD134) antibody. Every 2 weeks, patients received ivuxolimab intravenously, dosed at 0.01 to 10 mg/kg.

The study's findings and limits: On average, CD8+ T cells showed a greater number of expanded clones than CD4+.

Profiled with immunoSEQ multiplex PCR; TCRdb holds only in-frame clones, not every one. The sample holds roughly 84,000 clones, 81% seen once. The material was CD4+ or CD8+ T cells sorted from blood, obtained in a trial of the OX40 agonist ivuxolimab. This sequence joins TRBV11-2 and TRBJ2-2, with a possible D match to TRBD2 (5 bases). The clonotype was recovered from an adult with an advanced solid tumor such as melanoma, head and neck, liver or kidney cancer. The chain's CDR3 is CASRGPGELFF. As DNA, the CDR3 is TGTGCCAGCCGGGGTCCCGGGGAGCTGTTTTTT.